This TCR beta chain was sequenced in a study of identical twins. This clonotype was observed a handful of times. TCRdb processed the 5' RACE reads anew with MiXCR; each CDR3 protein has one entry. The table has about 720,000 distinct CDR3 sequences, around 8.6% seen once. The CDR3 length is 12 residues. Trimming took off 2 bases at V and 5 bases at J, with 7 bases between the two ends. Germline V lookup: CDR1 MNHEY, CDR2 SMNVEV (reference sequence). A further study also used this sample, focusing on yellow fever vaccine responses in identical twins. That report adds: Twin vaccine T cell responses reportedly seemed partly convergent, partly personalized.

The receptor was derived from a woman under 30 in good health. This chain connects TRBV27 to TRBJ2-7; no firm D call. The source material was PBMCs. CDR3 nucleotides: TGTGCCAGCAGTTTAAATGGGGACGAGCAGTACTTC. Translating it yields CASSLNGDEQYF.